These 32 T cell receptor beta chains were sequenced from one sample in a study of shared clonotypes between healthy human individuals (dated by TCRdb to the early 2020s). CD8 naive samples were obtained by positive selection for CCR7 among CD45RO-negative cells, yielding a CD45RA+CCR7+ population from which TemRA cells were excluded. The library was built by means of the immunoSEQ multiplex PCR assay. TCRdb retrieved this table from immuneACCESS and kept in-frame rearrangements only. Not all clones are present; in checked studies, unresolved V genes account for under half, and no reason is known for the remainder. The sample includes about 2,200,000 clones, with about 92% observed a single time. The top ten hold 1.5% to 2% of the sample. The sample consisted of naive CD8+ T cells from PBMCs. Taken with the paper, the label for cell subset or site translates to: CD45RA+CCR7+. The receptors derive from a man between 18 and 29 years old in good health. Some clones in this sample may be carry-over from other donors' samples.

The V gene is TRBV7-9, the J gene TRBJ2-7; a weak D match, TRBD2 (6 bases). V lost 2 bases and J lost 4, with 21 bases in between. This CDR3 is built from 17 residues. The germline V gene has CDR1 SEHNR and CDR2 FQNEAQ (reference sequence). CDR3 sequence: CASSLMGGLPQWYEQYF. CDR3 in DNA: TGTGCCAGCAGCTTAATGGGAGGATTGCCCCAGTGGTACGAGCAGTACTTC.

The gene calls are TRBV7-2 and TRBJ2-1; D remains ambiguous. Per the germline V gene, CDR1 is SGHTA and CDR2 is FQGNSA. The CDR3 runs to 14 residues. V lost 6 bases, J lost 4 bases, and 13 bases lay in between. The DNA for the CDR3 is TGTGCCAGCAGTCCCGCAAACACATACAATGAGCAGTTCTTC. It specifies CASSPANTYNEQFF.

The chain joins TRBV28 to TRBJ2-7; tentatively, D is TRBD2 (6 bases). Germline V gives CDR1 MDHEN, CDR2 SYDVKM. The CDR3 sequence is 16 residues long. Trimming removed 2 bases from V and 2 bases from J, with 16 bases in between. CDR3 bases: TGTGCCAGCAGTTTAGGTGCGGGGTCGATCACCTACGAGCAGTACTTC. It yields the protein CASSLGAGSITYEQYF.

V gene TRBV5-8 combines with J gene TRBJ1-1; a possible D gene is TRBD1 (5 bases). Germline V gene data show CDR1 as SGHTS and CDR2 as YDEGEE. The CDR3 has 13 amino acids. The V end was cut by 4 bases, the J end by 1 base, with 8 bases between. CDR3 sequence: CASSPTGNTEAFF. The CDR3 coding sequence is TGTGCCAGCAGCCCCACAGGGAACACTGAAGCTTTCTTT.

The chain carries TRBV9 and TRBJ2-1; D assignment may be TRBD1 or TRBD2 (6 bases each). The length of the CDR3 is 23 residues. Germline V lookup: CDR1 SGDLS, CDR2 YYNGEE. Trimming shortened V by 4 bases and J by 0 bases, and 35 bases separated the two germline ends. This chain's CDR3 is CASSLTGIEEGIGAGISYNEQFF. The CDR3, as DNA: TGTGCCAGCAGCTTGACAGGTATTGAGGAAGGGATAGGGGCGGGAATCTCCTACAATGAGCAGTTCTTC. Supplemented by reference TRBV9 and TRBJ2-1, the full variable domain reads DSGVTQTPKHLITATGQRVTLRCSPRSGDLSVYWYQQSLDQGLQFLIQYYNGEERAKGNILERFSAQQFPDLHSELNLSSLELGDSALYFCASSLTGIEEGIGAGISYNEQFFGPGTRLTVL.

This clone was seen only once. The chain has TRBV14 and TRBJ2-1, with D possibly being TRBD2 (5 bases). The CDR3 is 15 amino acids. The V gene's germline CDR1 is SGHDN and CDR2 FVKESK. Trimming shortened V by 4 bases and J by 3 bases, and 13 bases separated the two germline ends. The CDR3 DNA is TGTGCCAGCAGCCTGAGGGAGAGTGGCTACAATGAGCAGTTCTTC. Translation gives CASSLRESGYNEQFF.

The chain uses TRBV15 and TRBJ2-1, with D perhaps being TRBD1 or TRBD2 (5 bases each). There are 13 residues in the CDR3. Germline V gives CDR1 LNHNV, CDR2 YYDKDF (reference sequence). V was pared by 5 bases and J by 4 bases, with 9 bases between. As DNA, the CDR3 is TGTGCCACCAGCGGGGGATTGTACAATGAGCAGTTCTTC. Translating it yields CATSGGLYNEQFF.

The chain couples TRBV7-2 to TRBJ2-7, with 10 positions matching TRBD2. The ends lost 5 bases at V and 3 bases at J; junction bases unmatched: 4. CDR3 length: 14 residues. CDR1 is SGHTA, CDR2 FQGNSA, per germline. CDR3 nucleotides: TGTGCCAGCAGCCGGACTAGCGGATACTACGAGCAGTACTTC. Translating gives CASSRTSGYYEQYF.

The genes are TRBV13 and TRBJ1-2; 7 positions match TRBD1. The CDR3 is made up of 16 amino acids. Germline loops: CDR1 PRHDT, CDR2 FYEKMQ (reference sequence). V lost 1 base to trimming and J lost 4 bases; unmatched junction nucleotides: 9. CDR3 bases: TGTGCCAGCAGCTTAGTACAGGGGTTGCCCATCTATGGCTACACCTTC. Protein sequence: CASSLVQGLPIYGYTF.

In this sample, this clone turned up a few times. The CDR3 loop is CASSQDPTPVGAFF. The CDR3 nucleotides read TGCGCCAGCAGCCAAGATCCTACTCCCGTCGGAGCTTTCTTT. The V call is TRBV4-3, the J call TRBJ1-1; D is uncertain. Germline V gives CDR1 LGHNA, CDR2 YSLEER. The CDR3 consists of 14 residues. V gave up 0 bases and J gave up 10 bases, with 15 bases separating them.

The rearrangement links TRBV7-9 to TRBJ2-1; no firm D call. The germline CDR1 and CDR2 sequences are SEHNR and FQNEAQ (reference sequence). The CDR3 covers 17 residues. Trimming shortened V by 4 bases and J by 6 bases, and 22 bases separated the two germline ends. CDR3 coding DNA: TGTGCCAGCAGCTCCAGGCGTCAATCTCATCCCACCAATGAGCAGTTCTTC. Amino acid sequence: CASSSRRQSHPTNEQFF.

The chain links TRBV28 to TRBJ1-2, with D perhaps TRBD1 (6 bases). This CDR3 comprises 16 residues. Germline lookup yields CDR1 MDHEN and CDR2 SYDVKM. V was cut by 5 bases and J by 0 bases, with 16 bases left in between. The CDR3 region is CASSNRQATANYGYTF. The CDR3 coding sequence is TGTGCCAGCAGTAACCGACAGGCAACAGCTAACTATGGCTACACCTTC.

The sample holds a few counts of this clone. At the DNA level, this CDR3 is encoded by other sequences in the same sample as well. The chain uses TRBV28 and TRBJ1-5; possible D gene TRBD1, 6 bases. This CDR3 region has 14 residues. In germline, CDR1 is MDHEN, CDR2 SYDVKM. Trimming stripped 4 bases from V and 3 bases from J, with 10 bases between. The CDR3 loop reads CASSSRGDNQPQHF. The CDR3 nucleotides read TGTGCCAGCAGTTCCAGGGGTGACAATCAGCCCCAGCATTTT.

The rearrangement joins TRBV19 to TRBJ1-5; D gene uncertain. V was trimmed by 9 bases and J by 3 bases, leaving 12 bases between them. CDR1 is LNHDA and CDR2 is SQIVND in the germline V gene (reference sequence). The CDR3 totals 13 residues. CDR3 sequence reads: CASGEFVNQPQHF. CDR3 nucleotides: TGTGCCAGCGGGGAGTTCGTCAATCAGCCCCAGCATTTT.

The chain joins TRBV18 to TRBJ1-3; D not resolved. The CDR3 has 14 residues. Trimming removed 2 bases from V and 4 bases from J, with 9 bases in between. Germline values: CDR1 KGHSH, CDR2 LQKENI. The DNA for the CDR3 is TGTGCCAGCTCACCAAGGGAGGACGGAAACACCATATATTTT. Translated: CASSPREDGNTIYF.

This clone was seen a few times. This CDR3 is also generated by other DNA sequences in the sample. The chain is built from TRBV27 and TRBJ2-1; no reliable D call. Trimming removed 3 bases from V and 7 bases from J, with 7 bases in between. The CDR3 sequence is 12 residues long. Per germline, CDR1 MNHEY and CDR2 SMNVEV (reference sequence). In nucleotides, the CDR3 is TGTGCCAGCAGTTTCCTCGGGAATGAGCAGTTCTTC. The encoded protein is CASSFLGNEQFF.

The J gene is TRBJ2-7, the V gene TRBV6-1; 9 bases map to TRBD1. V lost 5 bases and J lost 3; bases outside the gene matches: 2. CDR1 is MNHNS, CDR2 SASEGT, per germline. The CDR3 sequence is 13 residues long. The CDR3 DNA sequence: TGTGCCAGCAGTTCGGGACAGGGCTACGAGCAGTACTTC. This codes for CASSSGQGYEQYF.

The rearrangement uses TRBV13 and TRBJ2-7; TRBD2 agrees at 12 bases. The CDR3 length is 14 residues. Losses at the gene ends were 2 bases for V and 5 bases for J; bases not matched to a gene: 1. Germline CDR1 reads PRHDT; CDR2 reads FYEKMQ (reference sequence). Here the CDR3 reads CASSLRLAGDEQYF. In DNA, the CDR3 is TGTGCCAGCAGCTTAAGACTAGCGGGAGACGAGCAGTACTTC.

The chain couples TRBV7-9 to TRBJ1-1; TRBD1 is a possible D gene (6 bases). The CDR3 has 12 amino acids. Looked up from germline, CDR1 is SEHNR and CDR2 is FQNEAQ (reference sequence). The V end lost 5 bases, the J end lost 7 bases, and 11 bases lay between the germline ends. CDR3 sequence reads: CASSLQGFEAFF. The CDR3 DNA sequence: TGTGCCAGCAGCCTACAGGGTTTTGAAGCTTTCTTT.

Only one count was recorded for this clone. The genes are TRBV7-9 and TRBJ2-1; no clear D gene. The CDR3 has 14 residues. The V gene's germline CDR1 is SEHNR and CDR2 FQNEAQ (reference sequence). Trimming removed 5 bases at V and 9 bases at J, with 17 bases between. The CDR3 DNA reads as TGTGCCAGCAGCCTTCAAGCTCGGGTGGGTGAGCAGTTCTTC. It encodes CASSLQARVGEQFF.

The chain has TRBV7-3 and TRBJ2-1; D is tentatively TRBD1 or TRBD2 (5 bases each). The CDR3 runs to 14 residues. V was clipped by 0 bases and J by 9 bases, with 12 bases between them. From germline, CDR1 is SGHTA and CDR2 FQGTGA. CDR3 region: CASSLTGGAAEQFF. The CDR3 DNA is TGTGCCAGCAGCTTAACTGGGGGAGCGGCTGAGCAGTTCTTC.

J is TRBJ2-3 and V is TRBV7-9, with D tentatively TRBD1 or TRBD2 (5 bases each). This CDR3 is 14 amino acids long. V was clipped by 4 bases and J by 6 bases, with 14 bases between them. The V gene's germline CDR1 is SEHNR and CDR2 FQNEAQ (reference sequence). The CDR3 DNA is TGTGCCAGCAGCTCCTCTGAGGGGCCGGATACGCAGTATTTT. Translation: CASSSSEGPDTQYF.

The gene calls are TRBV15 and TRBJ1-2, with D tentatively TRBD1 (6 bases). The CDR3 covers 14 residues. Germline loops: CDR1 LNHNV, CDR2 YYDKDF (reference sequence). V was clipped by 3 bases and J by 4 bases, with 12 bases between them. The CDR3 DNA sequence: TGTGCCACCAGCAGGGAGACAGGACGCTATGGCTACACCTTC. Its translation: CATSRETGRYGYTF.

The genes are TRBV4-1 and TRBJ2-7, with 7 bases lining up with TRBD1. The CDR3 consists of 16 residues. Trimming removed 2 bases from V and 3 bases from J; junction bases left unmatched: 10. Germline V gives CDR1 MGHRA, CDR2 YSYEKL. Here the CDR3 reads CASSQHPATGNYEQYF. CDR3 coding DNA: TGCGCCAGCAGCCAACATCCCGCGACAGGGAACTACGAGCAGTACTTC.

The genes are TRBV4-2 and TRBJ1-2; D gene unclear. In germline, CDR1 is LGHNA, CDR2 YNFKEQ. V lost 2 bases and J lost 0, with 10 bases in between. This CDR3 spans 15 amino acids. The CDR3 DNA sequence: TGTGCCAGCAGCCAATTAGGGCAGGCTAACTATGGCTACACCTTC. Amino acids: CASSQLGQANYGYTF.

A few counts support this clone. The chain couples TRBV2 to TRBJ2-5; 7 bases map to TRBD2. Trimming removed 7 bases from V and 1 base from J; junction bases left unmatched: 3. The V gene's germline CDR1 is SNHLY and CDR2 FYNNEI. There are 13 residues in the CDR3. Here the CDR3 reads CASKGRVQETQYF. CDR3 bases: TGTGCCAGCAAAGGGAGGGTCCAAGAGACCCAGTACTTC.

The CDR3 DNA reads as TGTGCCAGCAGCCCCCGTGCGATCAACTATGGCTACACCTTC. Translation gives CASSPRAINYGYTF. The chain joins TRBV5-4 to TRBJ1-2; D not certain. CDR3 size: 14 residues. Trimming took 4 bases from V and 2 from J, leaving 12 bases between them. Germline V gene lookup returns CDR1 SGHNT and CDR2 YYREEE (reference sequence).

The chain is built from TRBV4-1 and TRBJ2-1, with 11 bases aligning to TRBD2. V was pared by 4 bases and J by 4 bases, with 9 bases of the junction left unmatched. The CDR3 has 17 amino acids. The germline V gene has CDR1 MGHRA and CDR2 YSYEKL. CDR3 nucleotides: TGCGCCAGCAGCCTATACTCCGGGACTAGCGGATACAATGAGCAGTTCTTC. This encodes CASSLYSGTSGYNEQFF.

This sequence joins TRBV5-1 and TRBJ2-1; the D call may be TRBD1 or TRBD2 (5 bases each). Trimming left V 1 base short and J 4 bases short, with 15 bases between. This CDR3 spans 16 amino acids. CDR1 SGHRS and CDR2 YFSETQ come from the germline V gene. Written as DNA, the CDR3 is TGCGCCAGCAGCTTGTCAGTCGGGGCAGCTTACAATGAGCAGTTCTTC. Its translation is CASSLSVGAAYNEQFF.

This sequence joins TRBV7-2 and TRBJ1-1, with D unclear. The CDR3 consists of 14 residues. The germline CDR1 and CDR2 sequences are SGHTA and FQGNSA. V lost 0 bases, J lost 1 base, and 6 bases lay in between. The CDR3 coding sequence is TGTGCCAGCAGCTTAGCGGAGCCGAACACTGAAGCTTTCTTT. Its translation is CASSLAEPNTEAFF.

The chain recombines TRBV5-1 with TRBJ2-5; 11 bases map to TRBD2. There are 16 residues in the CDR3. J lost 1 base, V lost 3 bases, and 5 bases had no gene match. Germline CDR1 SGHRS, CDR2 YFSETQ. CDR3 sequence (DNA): TGCGCCAGCAGCTATGAGACTAGCGGGGTCCAAGAGACCCAGTACTTC. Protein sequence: CASSYETSGVQETQYF.

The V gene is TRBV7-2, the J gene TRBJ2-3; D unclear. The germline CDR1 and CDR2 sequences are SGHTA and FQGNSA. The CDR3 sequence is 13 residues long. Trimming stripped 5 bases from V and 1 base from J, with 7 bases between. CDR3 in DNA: TGTGCCAGCAGCCTACATGGCACAGATACGCAGTATTTT. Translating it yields CASSLHGTDTQYF.